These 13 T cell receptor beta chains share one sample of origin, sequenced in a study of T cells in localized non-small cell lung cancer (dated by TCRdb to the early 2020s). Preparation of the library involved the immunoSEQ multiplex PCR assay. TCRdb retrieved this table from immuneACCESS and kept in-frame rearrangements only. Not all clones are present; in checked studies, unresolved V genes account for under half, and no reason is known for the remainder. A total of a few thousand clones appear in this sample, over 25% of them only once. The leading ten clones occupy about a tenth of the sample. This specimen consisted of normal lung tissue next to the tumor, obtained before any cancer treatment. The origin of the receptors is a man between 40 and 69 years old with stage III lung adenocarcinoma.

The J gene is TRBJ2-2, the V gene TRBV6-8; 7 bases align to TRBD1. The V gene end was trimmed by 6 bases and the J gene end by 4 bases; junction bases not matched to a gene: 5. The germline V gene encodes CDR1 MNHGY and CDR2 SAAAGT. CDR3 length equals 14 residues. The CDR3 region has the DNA TGTGCCAGCAGGATCGGGACAGCCACCGGGGAGCTGTTTTTT. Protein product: CASRIGTATGELFF.

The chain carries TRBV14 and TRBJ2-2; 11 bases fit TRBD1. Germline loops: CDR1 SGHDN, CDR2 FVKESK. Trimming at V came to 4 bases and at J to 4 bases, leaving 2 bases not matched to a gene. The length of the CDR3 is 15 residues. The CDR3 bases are TGTGCCAGCAGCCCGGACAGGGGGCGCACCGGGGAGCTGTTTTTT. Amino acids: CASSPDRGRTGELFF.

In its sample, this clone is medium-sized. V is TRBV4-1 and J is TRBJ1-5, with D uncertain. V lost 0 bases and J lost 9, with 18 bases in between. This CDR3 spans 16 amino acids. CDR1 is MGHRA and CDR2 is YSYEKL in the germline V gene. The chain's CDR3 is CASSQDADGGLSPQHF. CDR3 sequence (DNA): TGCGCCAGCAGCCAAGATGCCGACGGAGGACTCTCGCCCCAGCATTTT.

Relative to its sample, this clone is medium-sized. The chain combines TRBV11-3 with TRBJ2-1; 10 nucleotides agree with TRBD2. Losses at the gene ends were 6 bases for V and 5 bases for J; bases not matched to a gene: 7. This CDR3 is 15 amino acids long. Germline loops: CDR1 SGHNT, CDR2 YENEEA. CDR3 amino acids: CASRSTSGLNNEQFF. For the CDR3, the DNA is TGTGCCAGCAGATCGACTAGCGGGCTGAACAATGAGCAGTTCTTC.

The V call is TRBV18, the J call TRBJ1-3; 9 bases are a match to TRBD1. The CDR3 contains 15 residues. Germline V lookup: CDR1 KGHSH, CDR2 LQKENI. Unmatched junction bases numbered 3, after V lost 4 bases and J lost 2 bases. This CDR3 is CASSRGTGTGNTIYF. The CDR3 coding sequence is TGTGCCAGCTCACGAGGGACAGGGACTGGAAACACCATATATTTT.

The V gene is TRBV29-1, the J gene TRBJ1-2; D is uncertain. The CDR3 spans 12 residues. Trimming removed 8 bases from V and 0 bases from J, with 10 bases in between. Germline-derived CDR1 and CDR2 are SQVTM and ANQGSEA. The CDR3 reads CSIGSANYGYTF. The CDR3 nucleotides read TGCAGCATCGGGAGCGCTAACTATGGCTACACCTTC.

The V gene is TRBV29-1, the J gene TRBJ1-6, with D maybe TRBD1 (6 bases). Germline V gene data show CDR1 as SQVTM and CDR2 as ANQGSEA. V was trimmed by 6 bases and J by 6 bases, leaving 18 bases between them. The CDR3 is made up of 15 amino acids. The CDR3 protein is CSVRGTGASNSPLHF. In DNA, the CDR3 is TGCAGCGTGAGGGGGACGGGGGCGAGTAATTCACCCCTCCACTTT.

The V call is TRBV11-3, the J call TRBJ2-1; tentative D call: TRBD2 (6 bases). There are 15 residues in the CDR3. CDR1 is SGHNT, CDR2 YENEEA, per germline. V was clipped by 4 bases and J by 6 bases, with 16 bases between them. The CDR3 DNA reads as TGTGCCAGCAGCTCCCGGAGACTAGAACTCAATGAGCAGTTCTTC. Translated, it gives CASSSRRLELNEQFF.

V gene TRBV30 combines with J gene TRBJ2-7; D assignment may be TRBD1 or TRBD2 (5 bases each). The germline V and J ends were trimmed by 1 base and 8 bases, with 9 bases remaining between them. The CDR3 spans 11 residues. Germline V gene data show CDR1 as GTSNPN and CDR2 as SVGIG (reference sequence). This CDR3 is CAWSEPGQQYF. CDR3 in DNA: TGTGCCTGGAGTGAACCGGGACAGCAGTACTTC.

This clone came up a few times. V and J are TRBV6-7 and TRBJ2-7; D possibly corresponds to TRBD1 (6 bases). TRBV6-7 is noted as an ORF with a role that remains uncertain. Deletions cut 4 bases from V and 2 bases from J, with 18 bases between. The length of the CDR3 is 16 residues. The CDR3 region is CASSFDLGGGPYEQYF. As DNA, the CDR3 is TGTGCCAGCAGTTTTGACCTGGGTGGGGGCCCCTACGAGCAGTACTTC.

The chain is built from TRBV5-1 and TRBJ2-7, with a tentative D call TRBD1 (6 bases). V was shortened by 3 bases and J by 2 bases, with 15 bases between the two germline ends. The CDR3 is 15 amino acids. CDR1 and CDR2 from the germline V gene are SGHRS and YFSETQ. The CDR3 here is CASSYRDNKTYEQYF. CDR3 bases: TGCGCCAGCAGCTACCGGGACAACAAAACCTACGAGCAGTACTTC.

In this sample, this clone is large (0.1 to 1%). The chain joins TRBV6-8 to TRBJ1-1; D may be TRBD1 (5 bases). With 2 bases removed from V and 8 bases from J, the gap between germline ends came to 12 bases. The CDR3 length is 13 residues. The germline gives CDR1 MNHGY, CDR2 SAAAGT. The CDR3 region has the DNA TGTGCCAGCAGTTACCTCGCGGGGGTCGAAGCTTTCTTT. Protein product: CASSYLAGVEAFF.

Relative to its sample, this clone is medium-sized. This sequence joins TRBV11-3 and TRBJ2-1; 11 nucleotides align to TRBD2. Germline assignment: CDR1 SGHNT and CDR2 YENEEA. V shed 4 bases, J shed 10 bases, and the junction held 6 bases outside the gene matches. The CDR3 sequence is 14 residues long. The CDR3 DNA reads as TGTGCCAGCAGCTCACTAGCGGGGGCCCCAGAGCAGTTCTTC. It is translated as CASSSLAGAPEQFF. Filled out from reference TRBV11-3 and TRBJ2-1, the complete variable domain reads EAGVVQSPRYKIIEKKQPVAFWCNPISGHNTLYWYLQNLGQGPELLIRYENEEAVDDSQLPKDRFSAERLKGVDSTLKIQPAELGDSAVYLCASSSLAGAPEQFFGPGTRLTVL.